The T cell receptor (beta chain) described here comes from a study of shared clonotypes between healthy human individuals. The wider study: Per donor, CD8 memory used one plate, CD8 naive used two, CD4 memory used three and CD4 naive used three.

Adult donors, all healthy and HIV-negative, had no recent acute infections or vaccinations. Within Nashville, Tennessee resided all donors, each a Caucasian adult. Over several immunoSEQ plates, each subset's genomic DNA was distributed in even portions. TCRdb's copy holds only in-frame clones and misses some; the assay was immunoSEQ multiplex PCR. The sample records some 1.5 million clones, roughly 97% being singletons. From germline, CDR1 is ENHRY and CDR2 SYGVKD. The CDR3 contains 14 residues. J was trimmed by 0 bases and V by 9 bases; bases with no gene match: 4. The sequencing input was naive CD4+ T cells sorted from blood. Subset given: CD45RA+ positively selected. The receptor comes from a man aged 25 to 45 in good health. V is TRBV10-3 and J is TRBJ2-1, with TRBD2 identical over 8 bases. DNA for the CDR3: TGTGCCATAGCCGGGACTAGCTCCTACAATGAGCAGTTCTTC. Translating it yields CAIAGTSSYNEQFF.